The 20 T cell receptor beta chains given below trace back to one sample, sequenced in a study of shared clonotypes between healthy human individuals. Assay: immunoSEQ multiplex PCR; the TCRdb copy retains only in-frame clones and omits some. The data hold 1 million to 1.3 million clones, with approximately 80% observed a single time. Sequencing input: memory CD4+ T cells from PBMCs. The sample's subset: CD45RA-negative fraction. All receptors come from a man aged 18 to 35 in good health. Some clones in this sample may be carry-over from other donors' samples.

The V gene is TRBV5-5, the J gene TRBJ2-3; 13 bases are a match to TRBD2. The V gene's germline CDR1 is SGHKS and CDR2 YYEKEE (reference sequence). J lost 2 bases, V lost 4 bases, and 4 bases had no gene match. This CDR3 is built from 16 residues. CDR3 sequence reads: CASSTGLAGVTDTQYF. The CDR3 DNA reads as TGTGCCAGCAGCACCGGACTAGCGGGAGTCACAGATACGCAGTATTTT. Looking up the rest from reference TRBV5-5 and TRBJ2-3 gives the full variable domain: DAGVTQSPTHLIKTRGQQVTLRCSPISGHKSVSWYQQVLGQGPQFIFQYYEKEERGRGNFPDRFSARQFPNYSSELNVNALLLGDSALYLCASSTGLAGVTDTQYFGPGTRLTVL.

The chain joins TRBV2 to TRBJ2-7, with a possible D match to TRBD2 (5 bases). The CDR3 sequence is 14 residues long. The V end was cut by 4 bases, the J end by 0 bases, with 10 bases between. Germline V gene data show CDR1 as SNHLY and CDR2 as FYNNEI. CDR3 in amino acids: CASSVGLISYEQYF. The CDR3, as DNA: TGTGCCAGCAGTGTAGGACTTATCTCCTACGAGCAGTACTTC.

The sample holds a few counts of this clone. This chain uses TRBV2 with TRBJ2-2; D remains unclear. CDR1 is SNHLY, CDR2 FYNNEI, per germline. This CDR3 comprises 15 residues. The V and J ends lost 9 bases and 7 bases respectively, with 21 bases between them. The CDR3 nucleotides read TGTGCCAGTGGAGAGGATCAGCCACGGGTCGGGGAGCTGTTTTTT. It yields the protein CASGEDQPRVGELFF.

V and J are TRBV9 and TRBJ1-2; 7 bases align to TRBD1. The CDR3 has 17 amino acids. V lost 0 bases to trimming and J lost 2 bases; unmatched junction nucleotides: 10. Germline lookup yields CDR1 SGDLS and CDR2 YYNGEE. The DNA of the CDR3 is TGTGCCAGCAGCGTAGAACCCGATCTGACAGGGAACTATGGCTACACCTTC. This gives the protein CASSVEPDLTGNYGYTF.

The rearrangement uses TRBV4-2 and TRBJ1-2, with D perhaps matching TRBD1 (6 bases). Trimming took off 4 bases at V and 2 bases at J, with 14 bases between the two ends. The CDR3 covers 15 residues. Germline V gene data show CDR1 as LGHNA and CDR2 as YNFKEQ. The CDR3: CASSRDRDNNYGYTF. CDR3 nucleotides: TGTGCCAGCAGCCGAGACCGGGACAACAACTATGGCTACACCTTC.

In the case of this clone: Other nucleotide sequences from this sample produce the same CDR3. The rearrangement links TRBV11-3 to TRBJ2-3; a weak D match, TRBD2 (5 bases). Germline lookup yields CDR1 SGHNT and CDR2 YENEEA. Trimming took off 5 bases at V and 2 bases at J, with 11 bases between the two ends. This CDR3 has 14 residues. The CDR3 bases are TGTGCCAGCAGCCTCGGACTCTCCACAGATACGCAGTATTTT. This sequence encodes CASSLGLSTDTQYF.

About this clone: In the same sample, other DNA sequences code for this CDR3. CDR3 in DNA: TGCGCCAGCAGTCTAGGTACCTACAATGAGCAGTTCTTC. This codes for CASSLGTYNEQFF. The V gene is TRBV5-1, the J gene TRBJ2-1; D is unresolved. This CDR3 comprises 13 residues. The germline V and J ends were trimmed by 5 bases and 2 bases, with 8 bases remaining between them. In germline, CDR1 is SGHRS, CDR2 YFSETQ.

The chain uses TRBV5-4 and TRBJ2-1; weak D call: TRBD2 (5 bases). The CDR3 contains 17 residues. Germline loops: CDR1 SGHNT, CDR2 YYREEE (reference sequence). Trimming stripped 0 bases from V and 0 bases from J, with 13 bases between. The CDR3 loop reads CASSLVGGPSSYNEQFF. In nucleotides, the CDR3 is TGTGCCAGCAGCTTGGTCGGCGGGCCCAGCTCCTACAATGAGCAGTTCTTC.

V gene TRBV9 combines with J gene TRBJ1-1, with D hard to call. V shed 0 bases and J shed 4 bases, with 7 bases lying between them. In germline, CDR1 is SGDLS, CDR2 YYNGEE. CDR3 length equals 13 residues. CDR3 region: CASSVDPATEAFF. Written as DNA, the CDR3 is TGTGCCAGCAGCGTAGACCCTGCCACTGAAGCTTTCTTT.

This clone occurred a few times. The rearrangement joins TRBV5-1 to TRBJ2-3, with a tentative D call TRBD1 (6 bases). The V end was cut by 0 bases, the J end by 6 bases, with 14 bases between. The CDR3 is 15 residues long. CDR1 SGHRS and CDR2 YFSETQ come from the germline V gene. DNA for the CDR3: TGCGCCAGCAGCTTGGGGGCAGGGGAGAGCGATACGCAGTATTTT. This gives the protein CASSLGAGESDTQYF.

This sequence joins TRBV27 and TRBJ1-5; D gene ambiguous. Deletions cut 5 bases from V and 1 base from J, with 15 bases between. Per germline, CDR1 MNHEY and CDR2 SMNVEV (reference sequence). CDR3 length equals 16 residues. CDR3 bases: TGTGCCAGCAGTCCGATCGAGGGAAGGAGCAATCAGCCCCAGCATTTT. Amino acid sequence: CASSPIEGRSNQPQHF.

The chain has TRBV7-2 and TRBJ2-2; no reliable D call. V was pared by 2 bases and J by 3 bases, with 7 bases between. The CDR3 consists of 14 residues. Germline loops: CDR1 SGHTA, CDR2 FQGNSA. The CDR3 loop is CASSLRRHTGELFF. The CDR3 coding sequence is TGTGCCAGCAGCTTACGGCGCCACACCGGGGAGCTGTTTTTT. The entire variable domain, with the rest obtained from reference TRBV7-2 and TRBJ2-2, is as follows: GAGVSQSPSNKVTEKGKDVELRCDPISGHTALYWYRQSLGQGLEFLIYFQGNSAPDKSGLPSDRFSAERTGGSVSTLTIQRTQQEDSAVYLCASSLRRHTGELFFGEGSRLTVL.

The chain carries TRBV6-5 and TRBJ1-4; 11 positions agree with TRBD1. CDR3 size: 14 residues. The J segment lost 7 bases and the V segment lost 6 bases, leaving 4 bases of the junction unmatched. CDR1 and CDR2 from the germline V gene are MNHEY and SVGAGI. The CDR3 is CASRDRGPGEKLFF. The CDR3 DNA sequence: TGTGCCAGCAGGGACAGGGGGCCAGGTGAAAAACTGTTTTTT.

This clone was observed once. The CDR3 DNA reads TGTGCCAGCAGCTGGGGAGGGTTAGGGTCACCCCTCCACTTT. Translation: CASSWGGLGSPLHF. The chain uses TRBV7-3 and TRBJ1-6; no definite D call. V gave up 4 bases and J gave up 10 bases, with 14 bases separating them. CDR1 SGHTA and CDR2 FQGTGA come from the germline V gene. There are 14 residues in the CDR3.

This clone was counted a single time. This sequence joins TRBV5-4 and TRBJ1-1, with D tentatively TRBD1 (5 bases). Trimming took off 3 bases at V and 6 bases at J, with 12 bases between the two ends. The CDR3 contains 13 residues. Germline V lookup: CDR1 SGHNT, CDR2 YYREEE (reference sequence). CDR3 in amino acids: CASSYIRESEAFF. As DNA, the CDR3 is TGTGCCAGCAGCTATATCAGGGAATCTGAAGCTTTCTTT.

This clone was detected a few times. DNA for the CDR3: TGTGCCAGCAGCCTAGGGAGCCAAGAGACCCAGTACTTC. Translation: CASSLGSQETQYF. The J gene is TRBJ2-5, the V gene TRBV9; a weak D match, TRBD2 (5 bases). Germline V CDR1 and CDR2: SGDLS, YYNGEE. This CDR3 is 13 amino acids long. V lost 4 bases, J lost 1 base, and 8 bases lay in between.

The chain is built from TRBV18 and TRBJ2-7, with TRBD2 as a possible D gene (6 bases). The CDR3 sequence is 16 residues long. V was pared by 3 bases and J by 7 bases, with 22 bases between. The germline CDR1 and CDR2 sequences are KGHSH and LQKENI. The CDR3 is CASSPPAVGGFFEQYF. CDR3 DNA: TGTGCCAGCTCACCCCCCGCGGTGGGAGGTTTTTTTGAGCAGTACTTC.

This chain joins TRBV5-1 and TRBJ1-3; no reliable D call. The CDR3 totals 11 residues. The ends were cut back, 6 bases at V and 4 bases at J, with 5 bases in the middle. Germline V gene sequence: CDR1 SGHRS, CDR2 YFSETQ. The CDR3 DNA follows: TGCGCCAGCACCGCAGGAAACACCATATATTTT. The encoded protein is CASTAGNTIYF.

The chain is built from TRBV7-8 and TRBJ2-7; D unclear. This CDR3 region has 11 residues. The germline gives CDR1 SGHVS, CDR2 FQNEAQ. V shed 4 bases and J shed 4 bases, with 5 bases lying between them. CDR3 in amino acids: CASSYRYEQYF. The CDR3 bases are TGTGCCAGCAGCTACCGATACGAGCAGTACTTC.

The gene calls are TRBV6-6 and TRBJ1-5; D may be TRBD1 (5 bases). V was clipped by 4 bases and J by 3 bases, with 13 bases between them. CDR1 and CDR2 from the germline V gene are MNHNY and SVGAGI (reference sequence). The CDR3 has 15 residues. The CDR3 here is CASSLDTFSNQPQHF. The CDR3 nucleotides read TGTGCCAGCAGTTTGGACACATTCTCCAATCAGCCCCAGCATTTT.